Listed here are 27 T cell receptor beta chains from one sample, sequenced in a study. From the 5' RACE reads, TCRdb called clonotypes with MiXCR, one entry per CDR3 protein. Of 20,000 to 25,000 distinct CDR3 sequences detected, less than 40% appear once; the ten largest clones hold 2.2%. The sample was tumor-infiltrating naive CD4+ T cells sorted from the breast tumor. Subset meaning: naive CD4+ T cells, CD4+CD45RA+CD25-. These TCRs come from a female donor with breast cancer.

There are many counts of this clonotype. This chain links TRBV20-1 with TRBJ2-1; 8 bases are a match to TRBD2. The trim removed 6 bases at V and 3 bases at J, leaving 7 bases unmatched. Germline values: CDR1 DFQATT, CDR2 SNEGSKA (reference sequence). This CDR3 is built from 14 residues. This CDR3 reads CSALLAAVYNEQFF. As DNA, the CDR3 is TGCAGTGCATTACTAGCGGCCGTCTACAATGAGCAGTTCTTC.

A note on this clonotype: This could be a read error, since a much larger clone is one nucleotide away. The chain is built from TRBV20-1 and TRBJ2-1; D assignment may be TRBD1 or TRBD2 (5 bases each). Trimming pared 3 bases from V and 6 bases from J, leaving 12 bases between. CDR3 length: 13 residues. Germline V gene data show CDR1 as DFQATT and CDR2 as SNEGSKA (reference sequence). DNA of the CDR3: TGCAGTGCTAGCCGGGACCATAGCAATGAGCAGTTCTTC. It is translated as CSASRDHSNEQFF.

The V and J genes are TRBV7-6 and TRBJ2-1; D is ambiguous. The CDR3 is made up of 13 amino acids. The germline CDR1 and CDR2 sequences are SGHVS and FNYEAQ. V lost 3 bases and J 3 bases, leaving 6 bases between the germline ends. The CDR3 sequence is CASSFNNYNEQFF. In nucleotides, the CDR3 is TGTGCCAGCAGCTTCAACAACTACAATGAGCAGTTCTTC.

This clonotype has more than one count but fewer than ten. The chain carries TRBV11-2 and TRBJ1-2; D is possibly TRBD1 (5 bases). V lost 11 bases and J lost 4, with 14 bases in between. Per germline, CDR1 SGHAT and CDR2 FQNNGV. CDR3 length equals 12 residues. This CDR3 is CAGADGVYGYTF. CDR3 DNA: TGTGCCGGGGCCGACGGGGTCTATGGCTACACCTTC.

By its share, this clonotype is medium-sized. The V and J genes are TRBV5-6 and TRBJ2-1; 7 nucleotides agree with TRBD1. Germline loops: CDR1 SGHDT, CDR2 YYEEEE. The CDR3 is made up of 14 amino acids. V was pared by 3 bases and J by 5 bases, with 5 bases of the junction left unmatched. The CDR3 sequence is CASSWDSLDNEQFF. The CDR3 DNA follows: TGTGCCAGCAGCTGGGACAGCTTGGACAATGAGCAGTTCTTC.

This clonotype was counted between two and nine times. The chain couples TRBV6-5 to TRBJ2-1, with a tentative D call TRBD2 (5 bases). The CDR3 runs to 17 residues. V lost 0 bases, J lost 1 base, and 13 bases lay in between. Germline CDR1 MNHEY, CDR2 SVGAGI. The CDR3 bases are TGTGCCAGCAGTTACTCGGACGGAGCGGAGTCCTACAATGAGCAGTTCTTC. Its translation: CASSYSDGAESYNEQFF.

The genes are TRBV6-5 and TRBJ1-5; maybe TRBD1 (6 bases). Germline lookup yields CDR1 MNHEY and CDR2 SVGAGI. V lost 6 bases and J 4 bases, leaving 16 bases between the germline ends. The CDR3 loop spans 15 amino acids. CDR3 sequence (DNA): TGTGCCAGCAGAAAACGGGCAGGGGTTAATCAGCCCCAGCATTTT. Its translation is CASRKRAGVNQPQHF.

The chain uses TRBV9 and TRBJ1-1, with D tentatively TRBD1 (5 bases). V lost 3 bases and J lost 1, with 13 bases in between. The CDR3 is made up of 15 amino acids. Germline V CDR1 and CDR2: SGDLS, YYNGEE. The CDR3, as DNA: TGTGCCAGCAGCGGGGGCACACCATCGAACACTGAAGCTTTCTTT. Protein: CASSGGTPSNTEAFF. Full variable domain (missing parts from reference TRBV9 and TRBJ1-1): DSGVTQTPKHLITATGQRVTLRCSPRSGDLSVYWYQQSLDQGLQFLIQYYNGEERAKGNILERFSAQQFPDLHSELNLSSLELGDSALYFCASSGGTPSNTEAFFGQGTRLTVV.

This clonotype ranks as medium-sized. The chain uses TRBV20-1 and TRBJ1-2; 9 bases are shared with TRBD1. This CDR3 comprises 15 residues. Trimming cost V 5 bases and J 4 bases; bases outside gene matches: 11. The germline gives CDR1 DFQATT, CDR2 SNEGSKA (reference sequence). The CDR3 sequence is CSASTTGGFSYGYTF. The DNA of the CDR3 is TGCAGTGCTTCGACAACAGGGGGCTTTAGCTATGGCTACACCTTC.

V usage is TRBV10-1 and J usage is TRBJ1-2, with 8 bases matching TRBD1. CDR1 is WNHNN and CDR2 is SYGVQD in the germline V gene (reference sequence). The CDR3 is made up of 15 amino acids. V lost 4 bases to trimming and J lost 6 bases; unmatched junction nucleotides: 10. CDR3 sequence (DNA): TGCGCCAGCAGTGCGGACAGGGCGTCCCATAATGGCTACACCTTC. This encodes CASSADRASHNGYTF.

Many counts were recorded for this clonotype. In nucleotides, the CDR3 is TGTGCCAGCAGCTTAACAGGGGACAGGGGTTTCAATGAGCAGTTCTTC. It codes for CASSLTGDRGFNEQFF. V gene TRBV7-3 combines with J gene TRBJ2-1; 10 nucleotides line up with TRBD1. Per germline, CDR1 SGHTA and CDR2 FQGTGA. CDR3 length: 16 residues. With 0 bases clipped from V and 6 bases from J, the junction kept 5 bases outside the gene matches. The complete variable domain, with remaining parts taken from reference TRBV7-3 and TRBJ2-1, reads GAGVSQTPSNKVTEKGKYVELRCDPISGHTALYWYRQSLGQGPEFLIYFQGTGAADDSGLPNDRFFAVRPEGSVSTLKIQRTERGDSAVYLCASSLTGDRGFNEQFFGPGTRLTVL.

This clonotype was observed at least ten times. The chain is built from TRBV6-2 or TRBV6-3 and TRBJ2-1; 7 bases are a match to TRBD2. The V and J ends lost 2 bases and 4 bases, in that order; junction bases with no gene match: 11. Germline lookup yields CDR1 MNHEY and CDR2 SVGEGT. CDR3 length: 17 amino acids. The chain's CDR3 is CASSYSAPSGIYNEQFF. DNA for the CDR3: TGTGCCAGCAGTTACAGCGCGCCCAGCGGGATATACAATGAGCAGTTCTTC.

At least ten counts were recorded for this clonotype. The chain has TRBV5-1 and TRBJ1-3; D uncertain. V was pared by 5 bases and J by 4 bases, with 7 bases between. The CDR3 spans 12 residues. The germline V gene encodes CDR1 SGHRS and CDR2 YFSETQ. For the CDR3, the DNA is TGCGCCAGCAGAGCCGAGGGAAACACCATATATTTT. Translating gives CASRAEGNTIYF. The whole variable domain, filled in from reference TRBV5-1 and TRBJ1-3, reads KAGVTQTPRYLIKTRGQQVTLSCSPISGHRSVSWYQQTPGQGLQFLFEYFSETQRNKGNFPGRFSGRQFSNSRSEMNVSTLELGDSALYLCASRAEGNTIYFGEGSWLTVV.

This clonotype occurred many times. The J gene is TRBJ2-1, the V gene TRBV12-3 or TRBV12-4; D is perhaps TRBD2 (5 bases). V gave up 3 bases and J gave up 5 bases, with 14 bases separating them. The CDR3 contains 15 residues. The CDR3 coding sequence is TGTGCCAGCAGTTTCGGGCTAGCCCCACACAATGAGCAGTTCTTC. Translation: CASSFGLAPHNEQFF.

For this clonotype: This may be a read error, as it is one base from a much larger clone. This sequence joins TRBV9 and TRBJ2-1; D is perhaps TRBD2 (7 bases). CDR3 length: 15 residues. Trimming left V 4 bases short and J 6 bases short, with 17 bases between. Germline CDR1 is SGDLS and CDR2 is YYNGEE. CDR3 region: CASSPRGAHINEQFF. CDR3 nucleotides: TGTGCCAGCAGCCCCCGGGGGGCGCACATCAATGAGCAGTTCTTC.

The sample holds many counts of this clonotype. In DNA, the CDR3 is TGTGCCACCAGTGATCCGGGACTATTGAACACCGGGGAGCTGTTTTTT. The encoded protein is CATSDPGLLNTGELFF. The J gene is TRBJ2-2, the V gene TRBV24-1; 7 bases are shared with TRBD2. The CDR3 is 16 residues long. Per germline, CDR1 KGHDR and CDR2 SFDVKD. With V trimmed by 3 bases and J by 1 base, 4 bases remained unmatched.

The chain carries TRBV20-1 and TRBJ1-6; 9 nucleotides line up with TRBD1. The CDR3 is 12 amino acids. The junction had 4 bases not matched to a gene; V was cut back by 6 bases and J by 10 bases. Per germline, CDR1 DFQATT and CDR2 SNEGSKA (reference sequence). The CDR3 DNA reads TGCAGTGCAAACAGGGGGCGGTCACCCCTCCACTTT. Amino acid sequence: CSANRGRSPLHF.

The chain links TRBV5-1 to TRBJ2-7; TRBD2 is a possible D gene (5 bases). V was cut by 0 bases and J by 3 bases, with 22 bases left in between. Germline loops: CDR1 SGHRS, CDR2 YFSETQ. The CDR3 runs 18 residues. The CDR3 protein is CASSLGRGIKTGHYEQYF. The CDR3 DNA is TGCGCCAGCAGCTTGGGAAGAGGGATAAAAACGGGCCACTACGAGCAGTACTTC.

The chain links TRBV12-3 or TRBV12-4 to TRBJ2-1, with 11 bases lining up with TRBD2. This CDR3 region has 15 residues. The V segment lost 11 bases and the J segment 3 bases; nucleotides outside the gene matches: 9. CDR3 amino acids: CAGTILAGGYNEQFF. CDR3 nucleotides: TGTGCCGGCACTATCCTAGCGGGAGGCTACAATGAGCAGTTCTTC.

By sample fraction, this clonotype is medium-sized. CDR3 coding DNA: TGCGCCAGCAGCTTAAACAATGAGCAGTTCTTC. Encoded protein: CASSLNNEQFF. The V and J genes are TRBV5-1 and TRBJ2-1; no clear D gene. CDR1 is SGHRS, CDR2 YFSETQ, per germline. The CDR3 extends over 11 amino acids. The V end lost 2 bases, the J end lost 5 bases, and 2 bases lay between the germline ends.

The chain links TRBV6-6 to TRBJ1-1, with D possibly matching TRBD1 (6 bases). V lost 5 bases, J lost 3 bases, and 19 bases lay in between. Germline loops: CDR1 MNHNY, CDR2 SVGAGI (reference sequence). The CDR3 sequence is 16 residues long. In DNA form, the CDR3 reads TGTGCCAGCAGTGATGTAAGAGGACAGCCCTACACTGAAGCTTTCTTT. Its translation: CASSDVRGQPYTEAFF.

The gene calls are TRBV10-3 and TRBJ2-3; no clear D. The germline V gene encodes CDR1 ENHRY and CDR2 SYGVKD. The germline V and J ends were trimmed by 3 bases and 4 bases, with 5 bases remaining between them. The CDR3 sequence is 12 residues long. The CDR3 reads CAISDIADTQYF. For the CDR3, the DNA is TGTGCCATCAGTGATATAGCAGATACGCAGTATTTT.

This clonotype was seen at least ten times. The chain uses TRBV9 and TRBJ2-1; D call uncertain. Trimming took 4 bases from V and 2 from J, leaving 13 bases between them. Germline loops: CDR1 SGDLS, CDR2 YYNGEE. The CDR3 sequence is 15 residues long. The CDR3 region is CASSLGLGTYNEQFF. In DNA form, the CDR3 reads TGTGCCAGCAGCCTAGGCCTAGGCACCTACAATGAGCAGTTCTTC. Variable domain in full (rest from reference TRBV9 and TRBJ2-1): DSGVTQTPKHLITATGQRVTLRCSPRSGDLSVYWYQQSLDQGLQFLIQYYNGEERAKGNILERFSAQQFPDLHSELNLSSLELGDSALYFCASSLGLGTYNEQFFGPGTRLTVL.

This clonotype appeared a single time. One base away lies a much larger clone, so this may be a sequencing read error. The V gene is TRBV20-1, the J gene TRBJ2-3; D is unresolved. This CDR3 region has 14 residues. CDR1 and CDR2 from the germline V gene are DFQATT and SNEGSKA (reference sequence). V was clipped by 5 bases and J by 4 bases, with 16 bases between them. The CDR3 here is CSALGKGFADTQYF. The CDR3 nucleotides read TGCAGTGCTTTGGGGAAGGGCTTCGCAGATACGCAGTATTTT.

Comments on this clonotype: Since the CDR3 does not end with the conserved phenylalanine or tryptophan, this likely comes from a read error. This rearrangement joins TRBV20-1 to TRBJ1-5, with a weak D call TRBD1 (5 bases). Trimming shortened V by 5 bases and J by 2 bases, and 22 bases separated the two germline ends. Germline lookup yields CDR1 DFQATT and CDR2 SNEGSKA (reference sequence). The CDR3 contains 17 residues. The CDR3 region is CSAPQVKGAYRNQPQHL. In DNA, the CDR3 is TGCAGTGCTCCACAGGTAAAGGGAGCATATCGCAATCAGCCCCAGCATCTT.

On this clonotype: One base away lies a much larger clone, so this may be a sequencing read error. The V call is TRBV29-1, the J call TRBJ2-1; D uncertain. Germline assignment: CDR1 SQVTM and CDR2 ANQGSEA. CDR3 length: 10 amino acids. This CDR3 reads CSGNYNEQLF. The CDR3 nucleotides read TGCAGCGGGAACTACAATGAGCAGCTCTTC.

J is TRBJ2-1 and V is TRBV28; 13 bases map to TRBD2. V shed 7 bases and J 5 bases; nucleotides not matched to a gene: 8. Germline loops: CDR1 MDHEN, CDR2 SYDVKM. This CDR3 spans 16 amino acids. The CDR3 DNA follows: TGTGCCAGCAAACTAGCGGGAGGGCCGGGGCACAATGAGCAGTTCTTC. It translates to CASKLAGGPGHNEQFF.